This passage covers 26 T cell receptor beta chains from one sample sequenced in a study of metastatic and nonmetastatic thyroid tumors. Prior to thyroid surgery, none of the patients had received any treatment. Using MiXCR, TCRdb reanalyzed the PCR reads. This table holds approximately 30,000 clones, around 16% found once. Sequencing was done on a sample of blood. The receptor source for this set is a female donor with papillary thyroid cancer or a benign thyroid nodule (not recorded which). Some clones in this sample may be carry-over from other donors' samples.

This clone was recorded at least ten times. The CDR3 DNA sequence: TGCGCCAGCGGAGAACTGGCCCCAGGCGGCACTGAAGCTTTCTTT. As protein: CASGELAPGGTEAFF. J is TRBJ1-1 and V is TRBV5-1; D is ambiguous. V was pared by 7 bases and J by 4 bases, with 20 bases between. Germline assignment: CDR1 SGHRS and CDR2 YFSETQ. This CDR3 has 15 residues.

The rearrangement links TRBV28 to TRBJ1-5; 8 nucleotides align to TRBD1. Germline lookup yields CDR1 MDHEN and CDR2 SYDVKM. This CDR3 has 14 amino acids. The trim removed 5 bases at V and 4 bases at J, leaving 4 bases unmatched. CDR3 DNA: TGTGCCAGCAGTCAGACAGGGGAGAATCAGCCCCAGCATTTT. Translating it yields CASSQTGENQPQHF. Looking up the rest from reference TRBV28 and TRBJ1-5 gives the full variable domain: DVKVTQSSRYLVKRTGEKVFLECVQDMDHENMFWYRQDPGLGLRLIYFSYDVKMKEKGDIPEGYSVSREKKERFSLILESASTNQTSMYLCASSQTGENQPQHFGDGTRLSIL.

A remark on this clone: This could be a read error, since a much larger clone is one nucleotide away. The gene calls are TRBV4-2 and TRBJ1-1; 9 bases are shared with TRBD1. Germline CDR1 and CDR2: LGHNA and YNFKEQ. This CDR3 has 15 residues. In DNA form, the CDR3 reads TGTGCCAGCAGCCAAGACGGACAGGGGAACACTGAAGTTTTCTTT. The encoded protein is CASSQDGQGNTEVFF.

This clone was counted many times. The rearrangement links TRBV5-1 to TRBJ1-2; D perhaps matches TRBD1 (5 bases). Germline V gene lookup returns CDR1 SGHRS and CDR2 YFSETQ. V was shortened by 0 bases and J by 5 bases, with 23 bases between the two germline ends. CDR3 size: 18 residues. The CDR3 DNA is TGCGCCAGCAGCTTGGAATTTACGCAGGGTCCCCGGAATTATGGCTACACCTTC. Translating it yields CASSLEFTQGPRNYGYTF.

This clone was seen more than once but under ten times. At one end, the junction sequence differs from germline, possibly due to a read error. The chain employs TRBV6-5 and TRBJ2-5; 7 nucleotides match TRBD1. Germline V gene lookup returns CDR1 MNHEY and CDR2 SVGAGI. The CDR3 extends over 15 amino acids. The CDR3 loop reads CANSYSDREQETQYF. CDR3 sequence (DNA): TGTGCCAACAGTTACTCAGACAGGGAACAAGAGACCCAGTACTTC.

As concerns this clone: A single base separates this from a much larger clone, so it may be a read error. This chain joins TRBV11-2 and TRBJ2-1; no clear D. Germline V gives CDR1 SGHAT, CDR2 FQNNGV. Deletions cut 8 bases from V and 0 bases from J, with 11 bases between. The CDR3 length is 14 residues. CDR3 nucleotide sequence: TGTGCCAGCCGGCGATGTCGCTCCTACAATGAGCAGTTCTTC. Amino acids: CASRRCRSYNEQFF.

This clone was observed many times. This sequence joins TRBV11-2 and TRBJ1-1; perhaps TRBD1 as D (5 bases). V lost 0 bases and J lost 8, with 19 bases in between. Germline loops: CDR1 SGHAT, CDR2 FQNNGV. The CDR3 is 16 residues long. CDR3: CASSLERGRPGSEAFF. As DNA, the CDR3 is TGTGCCAGCAGCTTAGAGAGGGGCCGCCCGGGTTCAGAAGCTTTCTTT.

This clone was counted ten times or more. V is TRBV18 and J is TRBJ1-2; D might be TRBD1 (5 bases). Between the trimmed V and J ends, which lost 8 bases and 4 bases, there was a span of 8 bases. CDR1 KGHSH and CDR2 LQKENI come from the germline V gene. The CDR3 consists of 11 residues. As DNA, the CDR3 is TGTGCCAGCACTGACAGCTATGGCTACACCTTC. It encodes CASTDSYGYTF.

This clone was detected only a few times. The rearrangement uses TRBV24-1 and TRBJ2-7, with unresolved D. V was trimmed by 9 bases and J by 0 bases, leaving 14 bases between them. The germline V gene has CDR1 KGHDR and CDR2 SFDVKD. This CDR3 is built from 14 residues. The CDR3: CATQRSPSSYEQYF. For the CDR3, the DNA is TGTGCCACCCAAAGATCTCCTTCCTCCTACGAGCAGTACTTC.

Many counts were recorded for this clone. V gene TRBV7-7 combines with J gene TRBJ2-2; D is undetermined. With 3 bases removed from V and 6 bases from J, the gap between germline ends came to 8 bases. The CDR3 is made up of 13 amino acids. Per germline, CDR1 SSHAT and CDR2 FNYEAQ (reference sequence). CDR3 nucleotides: TGTGCCAGCAGCTTCTCTCTTTCCGGGGAGCTGTTTTTT. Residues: CASSFSLSGELFF.

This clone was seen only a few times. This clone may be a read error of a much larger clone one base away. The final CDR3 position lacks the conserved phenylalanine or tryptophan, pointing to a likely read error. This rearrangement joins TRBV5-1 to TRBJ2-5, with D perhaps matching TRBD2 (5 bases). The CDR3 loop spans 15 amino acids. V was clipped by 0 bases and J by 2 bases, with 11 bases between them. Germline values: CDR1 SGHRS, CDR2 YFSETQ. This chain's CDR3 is CASSLAVTSQETQYL. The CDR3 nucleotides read TGCGCCAGCAGCTTGGCCGTTACTAGTCAAGAGACCCAGTACCTC.

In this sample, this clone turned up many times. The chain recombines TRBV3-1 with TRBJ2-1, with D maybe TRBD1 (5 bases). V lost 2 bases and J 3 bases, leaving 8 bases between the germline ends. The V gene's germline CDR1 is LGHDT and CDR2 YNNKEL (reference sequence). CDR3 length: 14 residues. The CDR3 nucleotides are TGTGCCAGCAGCCAATCTGACAGCTACAATGAGCAGTTCTTC. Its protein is CASSQSDSYNEQFF.

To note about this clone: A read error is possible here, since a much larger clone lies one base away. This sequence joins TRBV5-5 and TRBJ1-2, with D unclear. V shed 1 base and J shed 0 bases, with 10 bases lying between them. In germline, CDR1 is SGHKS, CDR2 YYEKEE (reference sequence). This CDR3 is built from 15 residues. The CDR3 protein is CASSLTANTNYGYTF. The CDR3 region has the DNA TGTGCCAGCAGCTTGACAGCGAACACTAACTATGGCTACACCTTC.

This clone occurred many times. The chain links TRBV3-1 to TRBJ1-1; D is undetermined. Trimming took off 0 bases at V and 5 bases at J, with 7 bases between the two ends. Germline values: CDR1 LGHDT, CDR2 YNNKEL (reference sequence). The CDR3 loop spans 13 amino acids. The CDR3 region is CASSQDAGTEAFF. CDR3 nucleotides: TGTGCCAGCAGCCAAGACGCGGGGACTGAAGCTTTCTTT.

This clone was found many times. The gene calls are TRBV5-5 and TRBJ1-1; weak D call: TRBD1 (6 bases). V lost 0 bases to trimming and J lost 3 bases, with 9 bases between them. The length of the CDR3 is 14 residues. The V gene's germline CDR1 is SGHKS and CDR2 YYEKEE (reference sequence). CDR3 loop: CASSLAGAYTEAFF. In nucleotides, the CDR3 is TGTGCCAGCAGCTTGGCAGGGGCGTACACTGAAGCTTTCTTT.

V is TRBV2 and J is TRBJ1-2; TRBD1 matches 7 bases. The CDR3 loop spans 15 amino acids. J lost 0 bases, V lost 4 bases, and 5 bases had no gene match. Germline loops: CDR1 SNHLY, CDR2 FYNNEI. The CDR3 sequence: CASSAEGASNYGYTF. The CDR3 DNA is TGTGCCAGCAGTGCCGAGGGGGCCTCTAACTATGGCTACACCTTC.

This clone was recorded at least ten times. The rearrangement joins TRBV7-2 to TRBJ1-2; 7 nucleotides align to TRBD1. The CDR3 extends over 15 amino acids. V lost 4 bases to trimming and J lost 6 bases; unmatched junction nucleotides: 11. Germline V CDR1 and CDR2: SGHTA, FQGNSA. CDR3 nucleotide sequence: TGTGCCAGCAGCTCCCTCGGGACAGAAATTGATGGCTACACCTTC. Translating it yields CASSSLGTEIDGYTF.

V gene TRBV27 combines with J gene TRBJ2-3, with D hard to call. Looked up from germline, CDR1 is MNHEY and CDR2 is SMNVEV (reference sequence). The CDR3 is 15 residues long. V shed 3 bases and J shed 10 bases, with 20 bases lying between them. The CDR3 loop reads CASSLVTPTFDAQYF. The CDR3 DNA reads TGTGCCAGCAGTTTGGTAACCCCAACCTTTGATGCGCAGTATTTT.

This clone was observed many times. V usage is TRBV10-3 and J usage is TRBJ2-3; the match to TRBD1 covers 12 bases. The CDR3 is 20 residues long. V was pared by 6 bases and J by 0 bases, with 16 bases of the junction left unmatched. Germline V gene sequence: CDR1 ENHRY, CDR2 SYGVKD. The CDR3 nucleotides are TGTGCCATCAGAGCCGGGACAGGGGGCGGGCACACCTCTAGCACAGATACGCAGTATTTT. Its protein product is CAIRAGTGGGHTSSTDTQYF.

The CDR3 protein is CASSPTGYFNQPQHF. Written as DNA, the CDR3 is TGTGCCAGCTCACCAACAGGGTATTTCAATCAGCCCCAGCATTTT. The gene calls are TRBV18 and TRBJ1-5, with TRBD1 as a possible D gene (6 bases). V was trimmed by 2 bases and J by 3 bases, leaving 11 bases between them. This CDR3 has 15 residues. Per germline, CDR1 KGHSH and CDR2 LQKENI.

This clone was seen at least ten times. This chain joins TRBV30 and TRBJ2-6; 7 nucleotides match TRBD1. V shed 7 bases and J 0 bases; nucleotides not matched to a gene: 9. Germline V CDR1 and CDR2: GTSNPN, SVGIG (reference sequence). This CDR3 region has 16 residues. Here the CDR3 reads CAFSGQIVSGANVLTF. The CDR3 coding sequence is TGTGCCTTTTCGGGACAGATAGTCTCTGGGGCCAACGTCCTGACTTTC. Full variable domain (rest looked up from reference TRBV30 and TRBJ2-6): SQTIHQWPATLVQPVGSPLSLECTVEGTSNPNLYWYRQAAGRGLQLLFYSVGIGQISSEVPQNLSASRPQDRQFILSSKKLLLSDSGFYLCAFSGQIVSGANVLTFGAGSRLTVL.

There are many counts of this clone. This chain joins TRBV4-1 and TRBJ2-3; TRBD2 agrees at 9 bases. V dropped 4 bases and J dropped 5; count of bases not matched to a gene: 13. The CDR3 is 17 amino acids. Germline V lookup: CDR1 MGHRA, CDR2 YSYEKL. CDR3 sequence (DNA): TGCGCCAGCAGCCGTACAAGCGGTAGCGGGAGCGGAGATACGCAGTATTTT. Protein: CASSRTSGSGSGDTQYF.

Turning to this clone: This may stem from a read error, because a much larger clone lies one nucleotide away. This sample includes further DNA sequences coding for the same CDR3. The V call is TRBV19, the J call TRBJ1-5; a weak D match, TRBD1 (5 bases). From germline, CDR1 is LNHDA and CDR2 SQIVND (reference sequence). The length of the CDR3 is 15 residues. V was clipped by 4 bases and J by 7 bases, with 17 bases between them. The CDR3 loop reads CASSTGDLLNQPQHF. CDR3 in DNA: TGTGCCAGTAGTACGGGGGACCTACTCAACCAGCCCCAGCATTTT. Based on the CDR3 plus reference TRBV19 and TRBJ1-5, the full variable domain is DGGITQSPKYLFRKEGQNVTLSCEQNLNHDAMYWYRQDPGQGLRLIYYSQIVNDFQKGDIAEGYSVSREKKESFPLTVTSAQKNPTAFYLCASSTGDLLNQPQHFGDGTRLSIL.

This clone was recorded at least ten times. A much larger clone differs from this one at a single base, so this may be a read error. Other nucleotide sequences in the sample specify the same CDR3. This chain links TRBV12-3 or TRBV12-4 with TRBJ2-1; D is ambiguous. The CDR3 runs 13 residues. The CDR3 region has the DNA TGCGCCAGCAGACCCGAGAGCTACAATGAGCAGTTCTTC. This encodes CASRPESYNEQFF.

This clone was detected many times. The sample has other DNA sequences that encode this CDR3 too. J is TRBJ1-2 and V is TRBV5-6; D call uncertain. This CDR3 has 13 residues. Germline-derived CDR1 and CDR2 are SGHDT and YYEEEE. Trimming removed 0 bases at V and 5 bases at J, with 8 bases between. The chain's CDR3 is CASSLGSSYGYTF. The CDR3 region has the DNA TGTGCCAGCAGCTTGGGCAGCTCTTATGGCTACACCTTC.

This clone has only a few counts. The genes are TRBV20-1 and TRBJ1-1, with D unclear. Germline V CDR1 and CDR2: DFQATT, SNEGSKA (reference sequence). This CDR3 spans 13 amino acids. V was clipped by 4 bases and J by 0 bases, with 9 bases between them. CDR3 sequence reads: CSANRNLNTEAFF. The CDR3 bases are TGCAGTGCTAATCGGAATTTGAACACTGAAGCTTTCTTT.